This T cell receptor (beta chain) emerged from a study of shared clonotypes between healthy human individuals. Across the whole study: The people who gave samples were a couple of women and three men aged 18 to 49. Three plates were used per donor for CD4 naive, three for CD4 memory, two for CD8 naive and one for CD8 memory.

About this clone: Its antigen is currently unknown.

TCRdb's table, derived via immunoSEQ multiplex PCR, lists solely in-frame clones and lacks some. Of 1 million to 1.3 million clones in the sample, 75% to 85% were seen once. CDR3 length: 14 residues. Germline V gene sequence: CDR1 MDHEN, CDR2 SYDVKM. V was trimmed by 6 bases and J by 2 bases, leaving 11 bases between them. General study points: Unshared clonotypes carried lower generation probabilities than those common to all four donors. Relative to memory subsets, naive subsets generally showed larger estimated richness.

The clonotype was recovered from a man aged 18 to 29 in good health. Some clones in this sample may be carry-over from other donors' samples. Sequencing input: memory CD4+ T cells from PBMCs. Stated subset: CD45RA-negative fraction. The chain combines TRBV28 with TRBJ1-5; perhaps TRBD1 as D (5 bases). CDR3 DNA sequence: TGTGCCAGCAGCGACGGGACCCGCAATCAGCCCCAGCATTTT. Amino acids: CASSDGTRNQPQHF. Full variable domain (missing parts from reference TRBV28 and TRBJ1-5): DVKVTQSSRYLVKRTGEKVFLECVQDMDHENMFWYRQDPGLGLRLIYFSYDVKMKEKGDIPEGYSVSREKKERFSLILESASTNQTSMYLCASSDGTRNQPQHFGDGTRLSIL.